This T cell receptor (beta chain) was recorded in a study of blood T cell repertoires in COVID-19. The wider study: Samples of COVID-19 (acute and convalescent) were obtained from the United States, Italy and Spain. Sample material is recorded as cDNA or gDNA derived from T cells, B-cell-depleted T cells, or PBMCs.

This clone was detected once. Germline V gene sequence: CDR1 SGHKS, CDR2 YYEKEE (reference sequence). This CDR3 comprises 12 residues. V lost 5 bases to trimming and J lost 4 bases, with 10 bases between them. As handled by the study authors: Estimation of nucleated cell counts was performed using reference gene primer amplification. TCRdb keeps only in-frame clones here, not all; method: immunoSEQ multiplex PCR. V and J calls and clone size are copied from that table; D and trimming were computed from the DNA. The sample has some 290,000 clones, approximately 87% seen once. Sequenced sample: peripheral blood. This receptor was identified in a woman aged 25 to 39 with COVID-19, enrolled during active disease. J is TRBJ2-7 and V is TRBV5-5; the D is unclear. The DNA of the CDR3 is TGTGCCAGCAGTTATAGTAGATACGAGCAGTACTTC. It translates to CASSYSRYEQYF.